The T cell receptor (beta chain) under discussion was sequenced for a study of CD8 T cells in ankylosing spondylitis. Study outcomes and limitations: CD8+ cells made up the disease-linked clones, which were relatively rare in peripheral blood. Reportedly, significant enrichment of disease-linked clones occurred in matched ankylosing spondylitis synovial fluid.

V dropped 3 bases and J dropped 4; count of bases not matched to a gene: 2. CDR3 size: 13 residues. Germline V lookup: CDR1 SGHTA, CDR2 FQGNSA. Library preparation for TCR beta used quantitative 5'-RACE with molecular barcodes. TCRdb independently ran MiXCR on the 5' RACE reads; one entry per CDR3 protein. The table includes some 140,000 distinct CDR3 sequences, 6% to 8.5% detected once. As regards this clonotype: Its target is unknown.

The sequencing sample was made of blood, either unsorted or a sorted T cell fraction (not recorded which). V gene TRBV7-2 combines with J gene TRBJ2-7; 8 bases fit TRBD1. The sequence came from a female donor with ankylosing spondylitis or in good health (not recorded which). CDR3 loop: CASSLDRAYEQYF. The CDR3 nucleotides are TGTGCCAGCAGCTTGGACAGGGCTTACGAGCAGTACTTC.